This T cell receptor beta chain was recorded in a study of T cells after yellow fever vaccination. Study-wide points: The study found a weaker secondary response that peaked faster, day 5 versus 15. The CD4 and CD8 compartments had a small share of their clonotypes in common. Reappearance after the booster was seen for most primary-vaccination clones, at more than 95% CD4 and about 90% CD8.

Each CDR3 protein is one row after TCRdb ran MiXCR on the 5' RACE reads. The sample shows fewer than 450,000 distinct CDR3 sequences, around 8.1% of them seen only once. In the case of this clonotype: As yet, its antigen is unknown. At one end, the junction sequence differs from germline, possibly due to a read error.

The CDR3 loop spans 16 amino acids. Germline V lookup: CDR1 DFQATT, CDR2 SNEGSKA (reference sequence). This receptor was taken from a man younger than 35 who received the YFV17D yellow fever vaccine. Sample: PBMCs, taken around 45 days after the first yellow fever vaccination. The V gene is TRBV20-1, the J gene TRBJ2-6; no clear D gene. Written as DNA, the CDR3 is TGCTGTGCTAGAGATCGGGTTTTGGCTGGGGCCAACGTCCTGACTTTC. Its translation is CCARDRVLAGANVLTF.